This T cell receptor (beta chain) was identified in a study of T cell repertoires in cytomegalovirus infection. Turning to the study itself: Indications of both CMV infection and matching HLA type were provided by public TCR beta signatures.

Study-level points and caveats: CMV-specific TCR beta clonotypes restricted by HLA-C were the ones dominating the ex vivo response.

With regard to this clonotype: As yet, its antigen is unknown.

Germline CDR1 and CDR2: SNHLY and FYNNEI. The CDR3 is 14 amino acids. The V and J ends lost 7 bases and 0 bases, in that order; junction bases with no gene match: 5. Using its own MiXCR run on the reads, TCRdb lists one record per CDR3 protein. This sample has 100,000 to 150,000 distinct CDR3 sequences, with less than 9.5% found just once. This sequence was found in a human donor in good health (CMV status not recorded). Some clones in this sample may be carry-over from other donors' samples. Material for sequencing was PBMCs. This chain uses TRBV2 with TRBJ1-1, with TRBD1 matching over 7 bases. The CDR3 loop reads CASKKTGLNTEAFF. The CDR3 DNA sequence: TGTGCCAGCAAAAAGACAGGGCTGAACACTGAAGCTTTCTTT.